Listed here is a single TCR beta chain. Amplification of TCR beta CDR3 regions used RNA as the template. Researchers ran a first-round RT-PCR on the TCR CDR3 using the HTBI primer set. TCRdb redid the calling of the multiplex PCR reads with MiXCR, one entry per CDR3 protein. Among some 510,000 distinct CDR3 sequences listed, around 20% were seen once. This sample was taken from a study of T cells in Graves' hyperthyroidism and ophthalmopathy. The CDR3 has 17 amino acids. Germline CDR1 reads DFQATT; CDR2 reads SNEGSKA (reference sequence). With 1 base clipped from V and 2 bases from J, the junction kept 11 bases outside the gene matches. Uncontrolled infection, other autoimmune disease, pregnancy or lactation led to exclusion.

This sequence originates from a man aged 18 to 30 with Graves' hyperthyroidism. The V call is TRBV20-1, the J call TRBJ2-7, with 10 bases identical to TRBD2. Sequenced input: blood. The CDR3 DNA follows: TGCAGTGCTAGAGTCTGGCGACTAGCGGGTATTGCCTACGAGCAGTACTTC. As protein: CSARVWRLAGIAYEQYF.